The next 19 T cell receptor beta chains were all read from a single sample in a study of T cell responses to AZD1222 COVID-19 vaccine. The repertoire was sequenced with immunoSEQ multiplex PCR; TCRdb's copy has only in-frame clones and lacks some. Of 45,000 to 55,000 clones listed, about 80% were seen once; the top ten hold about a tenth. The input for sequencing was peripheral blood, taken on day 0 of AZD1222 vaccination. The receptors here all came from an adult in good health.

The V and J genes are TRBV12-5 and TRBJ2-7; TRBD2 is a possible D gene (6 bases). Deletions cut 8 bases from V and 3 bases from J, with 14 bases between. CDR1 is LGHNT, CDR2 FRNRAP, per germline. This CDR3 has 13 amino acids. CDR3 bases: TGTGCTAGTCTCCGGGACTTGGGCTACGAGCAGTACTTC. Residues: CASLRDLGYEQYF.

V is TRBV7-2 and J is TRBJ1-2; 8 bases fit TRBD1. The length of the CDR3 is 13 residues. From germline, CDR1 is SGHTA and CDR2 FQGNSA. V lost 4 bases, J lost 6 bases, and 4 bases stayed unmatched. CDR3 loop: CASSSDRVDGYTF. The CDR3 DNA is TGTGCCAGCAGCTCGGACAGGGTCGATGGCTACACCTTC.

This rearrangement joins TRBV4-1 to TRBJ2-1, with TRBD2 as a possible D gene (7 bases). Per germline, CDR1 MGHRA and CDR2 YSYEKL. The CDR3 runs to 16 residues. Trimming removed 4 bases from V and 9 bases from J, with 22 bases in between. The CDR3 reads CASSLSGEGSWGEQFF. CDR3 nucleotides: TGCGCCAGCAGCCTTTCAGGGGAGGGTTCTTGGGGTGAGCAGTTCTTC.

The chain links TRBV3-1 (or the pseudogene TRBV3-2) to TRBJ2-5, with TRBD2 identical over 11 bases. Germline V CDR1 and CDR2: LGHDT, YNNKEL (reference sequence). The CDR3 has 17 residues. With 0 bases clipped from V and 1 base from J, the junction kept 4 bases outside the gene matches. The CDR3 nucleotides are TGTGCCAGCAGCCAAGAGGTAGCGGGGGGGCCCCAAGAGACCCAGTACTTC. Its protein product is CASSQEVAGGPQETQYF.

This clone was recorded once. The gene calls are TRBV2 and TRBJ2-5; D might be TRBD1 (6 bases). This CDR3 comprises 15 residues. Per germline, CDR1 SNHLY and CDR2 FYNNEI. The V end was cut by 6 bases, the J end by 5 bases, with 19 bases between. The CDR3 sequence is CASRGQGRGFETQYF. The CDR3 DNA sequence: TGTGCCAGCAGGGGCCAGGGCAGGGGTTTTGAGACCCAGTACTTC.

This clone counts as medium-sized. In DNA, the CDR3 is TGTGCTAGTGGTTCCGGGGAGAGTAATTCACCCCTCCACTTT. Residues: CASGSGESNSPLHF. The genes are TRBV12-5 and TRBJ1-6, with D unresolved. V dropped 4 bases and J dropped 6 bases, with 10 bases sitting between them. CDR1 and CDR2 from the germline V gene are LGHNT and FRNRAP. The CDR3 runs to 14 residues.

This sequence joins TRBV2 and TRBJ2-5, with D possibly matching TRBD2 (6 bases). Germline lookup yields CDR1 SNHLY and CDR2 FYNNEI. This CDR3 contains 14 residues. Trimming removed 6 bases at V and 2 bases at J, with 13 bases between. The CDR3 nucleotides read TGTGCCAGCAGCGCGGGGACGGTACAAGAGACCCAGTACTTC. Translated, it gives CASSAGTVQETQYF. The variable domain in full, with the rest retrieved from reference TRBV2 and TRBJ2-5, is EPEVTQTPSHQVTQMGQEVILRCVPISNHLYFYWYRQILGQKVEFLVSFYNNEISEKSEIFDDQFSVERPDGSNFTLKIRSTKLEDSAMYFCASSAGTVQETQYFGPGTRLLVL.

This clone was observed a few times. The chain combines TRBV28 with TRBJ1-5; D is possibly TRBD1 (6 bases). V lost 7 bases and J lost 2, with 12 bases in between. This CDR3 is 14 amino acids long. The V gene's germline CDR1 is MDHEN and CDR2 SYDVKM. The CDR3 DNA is TGTGCCAGCAAATCGGGGGCGGGCAATCAGCCCCAGCATTTT. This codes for CASKSGAGNQPQHF.

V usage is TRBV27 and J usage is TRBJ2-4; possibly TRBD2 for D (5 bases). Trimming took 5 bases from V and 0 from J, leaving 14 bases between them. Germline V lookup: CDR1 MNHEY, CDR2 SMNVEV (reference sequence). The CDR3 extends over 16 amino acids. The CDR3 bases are TGTGCCAGCAGTCCCGAGGCCGGGATAGCCAAAAACATTCAGTACTTC. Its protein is CASSPEAGIAKNIQYF.

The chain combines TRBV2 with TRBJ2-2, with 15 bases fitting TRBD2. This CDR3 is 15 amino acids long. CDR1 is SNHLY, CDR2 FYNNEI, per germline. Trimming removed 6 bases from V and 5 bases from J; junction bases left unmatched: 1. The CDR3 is CASRGLAGGTGELFF. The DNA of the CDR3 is TGTGCCAGCAGAGGACTAGCGGGAGGGACCGGGGAGCTGTTTTTT.

In DNA form, the CDR3 reads TGCAGCGTTGAAGGGGAAATCTATGGCTACACCTTC. Protein sequence: CSVEGEIYGYTF. The V call is TRBV29-1, the J call TRBJ1-2; no reliable D call. CDR3 length: 12 residues. The germline V and J ends were trimmed by 1 base and 4 bases, with 7 bases remaining between them. Germline values: CDR1 SQVTM, CDR2 ANQGSEA.

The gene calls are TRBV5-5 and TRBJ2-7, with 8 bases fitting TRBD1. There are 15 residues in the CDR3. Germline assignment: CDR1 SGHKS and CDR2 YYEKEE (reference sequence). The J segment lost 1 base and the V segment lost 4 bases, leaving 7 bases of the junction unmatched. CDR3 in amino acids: CASSPTGALSYEQYF. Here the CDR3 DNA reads TGTGCCAGCAGCCCGACAGGGGCCCTGTCCTACGAGCAGTACTTC.

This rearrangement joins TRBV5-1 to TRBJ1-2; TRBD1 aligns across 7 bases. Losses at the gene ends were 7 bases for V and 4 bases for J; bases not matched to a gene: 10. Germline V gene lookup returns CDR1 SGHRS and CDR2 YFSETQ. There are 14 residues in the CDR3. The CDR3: CASGPTGPFYGYTF. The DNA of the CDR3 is TGCGCCAGCGGACCGACAGGGCCCTTCTATGGCTACACCTTC.

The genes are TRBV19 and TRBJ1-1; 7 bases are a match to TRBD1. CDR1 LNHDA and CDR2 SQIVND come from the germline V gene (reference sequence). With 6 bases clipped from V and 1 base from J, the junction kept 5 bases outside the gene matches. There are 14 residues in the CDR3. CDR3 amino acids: CASRLGQANTEAFF. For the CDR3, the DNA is TGTGCCAGTAGACTCGGACAGGCGAACACTGAAGCTTTCTTT.

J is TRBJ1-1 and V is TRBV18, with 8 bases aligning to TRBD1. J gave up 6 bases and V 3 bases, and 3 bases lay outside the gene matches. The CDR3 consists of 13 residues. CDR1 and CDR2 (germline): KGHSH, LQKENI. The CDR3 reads CASSPDRGAEAFF. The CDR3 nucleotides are TGTGCCAGCTCACCCGACAGGGGTGCTGAAGCTTTCTTT.

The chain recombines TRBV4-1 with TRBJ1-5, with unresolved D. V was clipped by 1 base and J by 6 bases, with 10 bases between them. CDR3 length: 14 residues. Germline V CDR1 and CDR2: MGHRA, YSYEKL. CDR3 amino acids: CASSQVGSRQPQHF. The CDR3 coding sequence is TGCGCCAGCAGCCAAGTGGGGTCTCGTCAGCCCCAGCATTTT.

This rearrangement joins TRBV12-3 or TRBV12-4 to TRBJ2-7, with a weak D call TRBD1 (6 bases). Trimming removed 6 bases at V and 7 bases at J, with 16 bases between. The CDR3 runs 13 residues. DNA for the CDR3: TGTGCCAGCAGAGAGGGACAACCCGGGGAGCAGTACTTC. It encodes CASREGQPGEQYF.

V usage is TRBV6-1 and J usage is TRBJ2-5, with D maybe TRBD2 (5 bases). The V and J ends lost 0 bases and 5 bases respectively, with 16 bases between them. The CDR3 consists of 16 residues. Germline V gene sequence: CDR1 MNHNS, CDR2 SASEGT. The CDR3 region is CASSEAISAQRETQYF. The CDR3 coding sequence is TGTGCCAGCAGTGAAGCCATATCGGCCCAGCGGGAGACCCAGTACTTC.

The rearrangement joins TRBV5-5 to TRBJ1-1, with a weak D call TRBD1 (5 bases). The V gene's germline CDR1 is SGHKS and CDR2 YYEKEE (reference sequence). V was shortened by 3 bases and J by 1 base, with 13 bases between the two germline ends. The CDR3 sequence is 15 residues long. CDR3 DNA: TGTGCCAGCAGCTCGGACAACGGGGGGAACACTGAAGCTTTCTTT. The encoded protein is CASSSDNGGNTEAFF.